This entry features one TCR beta chain sequence. Its antigen is unknown. No clone much larger than this one lies a single base away; base qualities are absent. Instrument used: Illumina HiSeq 1500. Using fastp trimming at Q25 and MiXCR clonotype assembly, TCRdb reanalyzed the public sequencing data and kept in-frame beta chains. Each CDR3 protein appears once, grouped with its most common genes and DNA. The sample data list approximately 74,000 distinct CDR3 sequences, and around 40% of these were observed just once. The ten largest account for over 85% of the sample. The V end gives up 2 bases and the J end 1 base, leaving 7 bases in the junction not matched to a gene. The CDR3, from cysteine to phenylalanine, totals 16 residues. Of the read, only the CDR3 DNA is kept; its 48 bases are in frame from base 1. The germline V gene (reference sequence) gives CDR1 as SGHNT and CDR2 as YYREEE. This specimen comes from a study of T cell repertoires in cytomegalovirus infection (dated by TCRdb to the late 2010s). With respect to the entire study: Peptide stimulations targeted recently identified HLA-C-restricted CMV epitopes, whose presentation resists viral immunomodulation, together with well-studied HLA-B-restricted epitopes. Because public TCR beta signatures pointed to carriage of CMV infection together with the matching HLA type, the HLA type of each donor mattered for the analysis. What the authors observed across the whole study: In the ex vivo response, HLA-C-restricted CMV-specific TCR beta clonotypes were dominant, and in two of eight donors the single most frequent clonotype came from this HLA-C-restricted group. In both this cohort and an independent roughly 350-donor cohort, the cumulative frequency of public TCR beta family members distinguished carriers of CMV infection plus the relevant HLA type.

This sample's treatment or condition label indicates: in vitro stimulation with specific CMV peptide epitopes to enrich CMV-specific T cells. The origin of this receptor is a human donor in good health (CMV status not recorded). Some clones in this sample may be carry-over from other donors' samples. Source: CD8+ T cells from cultured PBMCs, taken from culture after CMV antigen stimulation. The chain links TRBV5-4 with TRBJ1-1; 8 middle bases align to TRBD1. The nucleotides read TGTGCCAGCAGCTTTTCCCCGGGACAGGCGAACACTGAAGCTTTCTTT. It codes for CASSFSPGQANTEAFF.